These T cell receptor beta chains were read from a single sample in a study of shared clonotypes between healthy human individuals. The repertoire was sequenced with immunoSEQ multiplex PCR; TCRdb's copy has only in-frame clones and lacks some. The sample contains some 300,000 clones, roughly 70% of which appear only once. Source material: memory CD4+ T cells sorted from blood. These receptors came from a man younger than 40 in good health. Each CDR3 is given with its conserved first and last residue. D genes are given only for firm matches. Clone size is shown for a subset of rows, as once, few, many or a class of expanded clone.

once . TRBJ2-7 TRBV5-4 TGTGCCAGCAGCTTGGGCGTCCCCAACGAGCAGTACTTC CASSLGVPNEQYF
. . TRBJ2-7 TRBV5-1 TGCGCCAGCAGCCCTGGCGGTGGAAACTACGAGCAGTACTTC CASSPGGGNYEQYF
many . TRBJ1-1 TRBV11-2 TGTGCCAGCAGCTTACTAGACAGCAAAAACACTGAAGCTTTCTTT CASSLLDSKNTEAFF
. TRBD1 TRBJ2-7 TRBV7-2 TGTGCCAGCAGCTTAGACGGGACAGTGGATTACGAGCAGTACTTC CASSLDGTVDYEQYF
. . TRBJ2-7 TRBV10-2 TGCGCCAGCAACGTAGATGGCCCCTCCTACGAGCAGTACTTC CASNVDGPSYEQYF
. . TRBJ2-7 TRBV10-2 TGCGCCACCACCGACGGATACGAGCAGTACTTC CATTDGYEQYF
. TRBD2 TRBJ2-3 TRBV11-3 TGTGCCAGCAGCTTAGGGGGCGGGAGGCCGACAGATACGCAGTATTTT CASSLGGGRPTDTQYF
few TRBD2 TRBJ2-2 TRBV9 TGTGCCAGCAGCGTAGGTAGCGGGAGGGGCGGTACCGGGGAGCTGTTTTTT CASSVGSGRGGTGELFF
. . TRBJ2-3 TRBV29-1 TGCAGCGAGTTGAAAGCCAGCACAGATACGCAGTATTTT CSELKASTDTQYF
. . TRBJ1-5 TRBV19 TGTGCCAGTAGTATATTGGGGGAACCGAGCCATCAGCCCCAGCATTTT CASSILGEPSHQPQHF
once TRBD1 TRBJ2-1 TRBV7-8 TGTGCCAGCAGCCCCAAGGGGGACAGGAGCTCCTACAATGAGCAGTTCTTC CASSPKGDRSSYNEQFF
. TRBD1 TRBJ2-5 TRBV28 TGTGCCAGCAGTCCAGCCCCCGGGACAGGGGGCCGAGAGACCCAGTACTTC CASSPAPGTGGRETQYF
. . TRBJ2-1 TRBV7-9 TGTGCCAGCAGCCCTGCGGGACTCTACAATGAGCAGTTCTTC CASSPAGLYNEQFF
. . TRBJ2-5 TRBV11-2 TGTGCCAGCAGCCCCCTTTCGAGGCAGGGGCAAGAGACCCAGTACTTC CASSPLSRQGQETQYF
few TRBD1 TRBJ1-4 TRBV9 TGTGCCAGCAGCGTAGGAGGAACAGGGGTGGAAAAACTGTTTTTT CASSVGGTGVEKLFF
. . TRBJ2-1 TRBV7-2 TGTGCCAGCAGCTCCTTCGGGACGTACAATGAGCAGTTCTTC CASSSFGTYNEQFF
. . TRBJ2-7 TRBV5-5 TGTGCCAGCAGCTCTCCCAGGTACGAGCAGTACTTC CASSSPRYEQYF
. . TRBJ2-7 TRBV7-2 TGTGCCAGCAGCTTAAGTTCGGGGGCGGGGTACTACGAGCAGTACTTC CASSLSSGAGYYEQYF
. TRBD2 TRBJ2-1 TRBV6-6 TGTGCCAGCAGTTACGGGACTAGCGGGAATGAGCAGTTCTTC CASSYGTSGNEQFF
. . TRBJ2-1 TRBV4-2 TGTGCCAGCAGCCAAGAAGGTGGTAGGGGGAACTACAATGAGCAGTTCTTC CASSQEGGRGNYNEQFF
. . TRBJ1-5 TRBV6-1 TGTGCCAGCAGTGATATTTGGGACAATTATCAGCCCCAGCATTTT CASSDIWDNYQPQHF
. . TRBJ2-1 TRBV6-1 TGTGCCACAACGACTGGACCAGCCTACAATGAGCAGTTCTTC CATTTGPAYNEQFF